The 28 T cell receptor beta chains in this list originate from one sample, sequenced in a study of T cells in Graves' hyperthyroidism and ophthalmopathy. From RNA transcripts, TCR beta CDR3 regions were amplified. RT-PCR in the first round (using the HTBI primer set) targeted the TCR CDR3. TCRdb independently ran MiXCR on the multiplex PCR reads; one entry per CDR3 protein. The table includes roughly 240,000 distinct CDR3 sequences, about 16% detected once. Sequencing was performed on blood. These receptors came from a woman aged 18 to 35 with Graves' ophthalmopathy.

This clonotype was picked up many times. The V gene is TRBV20-1, the J gene TRBJ1-1; D is uncertain. The V gene's germline CDR1 is DFQATT and CDR2 SNEGSKA (reference sequence). Trimming took 1 base from V and 8 from J, leaving 11 bases between them. The CDR3 loop spans 12 amino acids. The CDR3 loop is CSARGGLLEAFF. In DNA, the CDR3 is TGCAGTGCTAGAGGCGGGCTGCTGGAAGCTTTCTTT.

Only a few counts were recorded for this clonotype. The chain is built from TRBV2 and TRBJ2-7; 9 bases are a match to TRBD1. The CDR3 spans 14 residues. J was trimmed by 3 bases and V by 8 bases; bases with no gene match: 8. Per the germline V gene, CDR1 is SNHLY and CDR2 is FYNNEI. The CDR3 protein is CASLLDRGDYEQYF. CDR3 in DNA: TGTGCCAGCCTTCTAGACAGGGGGGACTACGAGCAGTACTTC.

This chain uses TRBV19 with TRBJ1-5; TRBD1 matches at 8 bases. The V segment lost 4 bases and the J segment 5 bases; nucleotides outside the gene matches: 1. CDR1 and CDR2 from the germline V gene are LNHDA and SQIVND (reference sequence). The CDR3 runs to 13 residues. The CDR3 reads CASSKDRDQPQHF. DNA of the CDR3: TGTGCCAGTAGTAAGGACAGGGATCAGCCCCAGCATTTT. Complete variable domain (other parts from reference TRBV19 and TRBJ1-5): DGGITQSPKYLFRKEGQNVTLSCEQNLNHDAMYWYRQDPGQGLRLIYYSQIVNDFQKGDIAEGYSVSREKKESFPLTVTSAQKNPTAFYLCASSKDRDQPQHFGDGTRLSIL.

This clonotype has only a few counts. The J gene is TRBJ2-2, the V gene TRBV24-1; 7 bases align to TRBD1. V lost 6 bases to trimming and J lost 4 bases; unmatched junction nucleotides: 13. Germline V gene sequence: CDR1 KGHDR, CDR2 SFDVKD. The CDR3 has 17 residues. The CDR3, as DNA: TGTGCCACCAGTTTCGCCGAAAGACAGGGCTTCACCGGGGAGCTGTTTTTT. As protein: CATSFAERQGFTGELFF.

This clonotype was recorded many times. The gene calls are TRBV20-1 and TRBJ2-1; TRBD1 aligns across 7 bases. The CDR3 runs to 16 residues. Germline CDR1 and CDR2: DFQATT and SNEGSKA (reference sequence). Trimming cost V 4 bases and J 4 bases; bases outside gene matches: 13. The CDR3 bases are TGCAGTGCTACTAGGGACAGAACCCTAGCTTACAATGAGCAGTTCTTC. Translation: CSATRDRTLAYNEQFF.

This clonotype was seen many times. The J gene is TRBJ2-6, the V gene TRBV6-6, with D perhaps TRBD2 (5 bases). Trimming took off 2 bases at V and 4 bases at J, with 6 bases between the two ends. The V gene's germline CDR1 is MNHNY and CDR2 SVGAGI (reference sequence). The CDR3 is 14 residues long. CDR3 protein: CASSYGLGANVLTF. In DNA, the CDR3 is TGTGCCAGCAGTTACGGACTGGGGGCCAACGTCCTGACTTTC.

This clonotype has a count of ten or more. The chain is built from TRBV20-1 and TRBJ2-1; 10 bases line up with TRBD2. J gave up 3 bases and V 3 bases, and 2 bases lay outside the gene matches. The CDR3 totals 14 residues. Germline-derived CDR1 and CDR2 are DFQATT and SNEGSKA (reference sequence). The chain's CDR3 is CSASRTSGYNEQFF. The CDR3, as DNA: TGCAGTGCTAGTAGGACTAGCGGCTACAATGAGCAGTTCTTC.

On this clonotype: A single base separates this from a much larger clone, so it may be a read error. Here the CDR3 DNA reads TGTGCCAGTAGTATCGGCCTAGCGGGATTGGAAGATGCGCAGTATTTT. Its translation is CASSIGLAGLEDAQYF. The chain is built from TRBV19 and TRBJ2-3, with TRBD2 identical over 9 bases. This CDR3 region has 16 residues. CDR1 LNHDA and CDR2 SQIVND come from the germline V gene (reference sequence).

The chain employs TRBV11-2 and TRBJ2-1; 7 bases fit TRBD2. The junction had 11 bases not matched to a gene; V was cut back by 1 base and J by 8 bases. The germline V gene encodes CDR1 SGHAT and CDR2 FQNNGV. CDR3 length equals 16 residues. As DNA, the CDR3 is TGTGCCAGCAGCTTAGGAAGGACGGCGGGAGTCGATGAGCAGTTCTTC. Translated: CASSLGRTAGVDEQFF.

As concerns this clonotype: The junction departs from the called germline gene at one end, perhaps through a read error. The genes are TRBV5-1 and TRBJ2-1; 7 nucleotides agree with TRBD1. In germline, CDR1 is SGHRS, CDR2 YFSETQ. The CDR3 spans 16 residues. The CDR3 DNA is TGTGCCAGCAGCTTAGGGGACCAAGACAGGGCTGAAGAGCAGTTCTTC. As protein: CASSLGDQDRAEEQFF.

At least ten counts were recorded for this clonotype. J is TRBJ1-1 and V is TRBV19; TRBD1 is a possible D gene (6 bases). This CDR3 spans 13 amino acids. Trimming cost V 6 bases and J 5 bases, with 13 bases left between them. Germline V gene data show CDR1 as LNHDA and CDR2 as SQIVND (reference sequence). The CDR3 bases are TGTGCCAGTAGGGAACAGGGTGGGACTGAAGCTTTCTTT. Residues: CASREQGGTEAFF. Full variable domain (missing parts from reference TRBV19 and TRBJ1-1): DGGITQSPKYLFRKEGQNVTLSCEQNLNHDAMYWYRQDPGQGLRLIYYSQIVNDFQKGDIAEGYSVSREKKESFPLTVTSAQKNPTAFYLCASREQGGTEAFFGQGTRLTVV.

This clonotype was counted ten times or more. Here the CDR3 DNA reads TGCAGTGCTAGACAGGGGCGGGTGAACACTGAAGCTTTCTTT. It codes for CSARQGRVNTEAFF. The rearrangement uses TRBV20-1 and TRBJ1-1; TRBD1 might be the D (6 bases). The CDR3 has 14 amino acids. Deletions cut 2 bases from V and 0 bases from J, with 10 bases between. CDR1 DFQATT and CDR2 SNEGSKA come from the germline V gene (reference sequence).

As for this clonotype: A much larger clone differs by one base, so this may be a read error. The CDR3 carries no conserved terminal phenylalanine or tryptophan, so it likely arises from a read error. The chain recombines TRBV28 with TRBJ2-4; perhaps TRBD1 as D (7 bases). The CDR3 totals 17 residues. CDR1 MDHEN and CDR2 SYDVKM come from the germline V gene. CDR3 region: CANSLLVPQGGKNIQYS. CDR3 nucleotides: TGTGCCAACAGTTTATTAGTCCCCCAGGGGGGTAAAAACATTCAGTACTCC.

This clonotype was observed many times. The V and J genes are TRBV20-1 and TRBJ1-2; 8 nucleotides agree with TRBD1. V was pared by 3 bases and J by 4 bases, with 10 bases of the junction left unmatched. Germline V lookup: CDR1 DFQATT, CDR2 SNEGSKA (reference sequence). This CDR3 contains 15 residues. DNA of the CDR3: TGCAGTGCTAGCCCCGTGGGACAGGTTCTCTATGGCTACACCTTC. This gives the protein CSASPVGQVLYGYTF.

This clonotype was recorded a few times. CDR3 in DNA: TGTGCCAGTAGTCAGAGGGAGCCCGATACGCAGTATTTT. Encoded protein: CASSQREPDTQYF. The chain couples TRBV19 to TRBJ2-3, with a weak D call TRBD2 (5 bases). V was shortened by 5 bases and J by 6 bases, with 12 bases between the two germline ends. From germline, CDR1 is LNHDA and CDR2 SQIVND (reference sequence). The CDR3 spans 13 residues.

This clonotype was detected only a few times. The chain recombines TRBV6-2 or TRBV6-3 with TRBJ2-2; TRBD2 aligns across 9 bases. V lost 5 bases to trimming and J lost 6 bases; unmatched junction nucleotides: 10. Germline V gene data show CDR1 as MNHEY and CDR2 as SVGEGT. The CDR3 has 16 residues. This CDR3 reads CASSLRGRGGPGELFF. The DNA for the CDR3 is TGTGCCAGCAGTCTCCGCGGGCGGGGGGGCCCCGGGGAGCTGTTTTTT.

The CDR3 nucleotides read TGTGCCAGCAGGCATGCCGACAGGGCCTACGAGCAGTACTTC. Translating gives CASRHADRAYEQYF. The rearrangement links TRBV27 to TRBJ2-7; TRBD1 aligns across 7 bases. CDR1 and CDR2 (germline): MNHEY, SMNVEV (reference sequence). The CDR3 has 14 amino acids. The junction had 7 bases not matched to a gene; V was cut back by 6 bases and J by 2 bases.

In its sample, this clonotype was seen a few times. This chain links TRBV29-1 with TRBJ2-1, with 13 bases fitting TRBD2. V was clipped by 4 bases and J by 0 bases; unmatched bases: 12. CDR1 and CDR2 (germline): SQVTM, ANQGSEA. The CDR3 consists of 19 residues. CDR3 bases: TGCAGCGTTGGGGGGACCGGGACTAGCGGGGCGAGCTCCTACAATGAGCAGTTCTTC. Translation gives CSVGGTGTSGASSYNEQFF.

This clonotype has a count of ten or more. The chain couples TRBV27 to TRBJ2-7; D is possibly TRBD2 (5 bases). The V and J ends lost 9 bases and 5 bases respectively, with 20 bases between them. Germline CDR1 MNHEY, CDR2 SMNVEV (reference sequence). There are 14 residues in the CDR3. CDR3 sequence: CASYLTLPRDEQYF. CDR3 coding DNA: TGTGCCAGTTACTTAACCCTCCCGAGGGACGAGCAGTACTTC.

There are many counts of this clonotype. This rearrangement joins TRBV28 to TRBJ2-1; 11 nucleotides agree with TRBD2. The CDR3 has 15 residues. The germline gives CDR1 MDHEN, CDR2 SYDVKM. With 2 bases clipped from V and 7 bases from J, the junction kept 4 bases outside the gene matches. This chain's CDR3 is CASSLRLAGGNEQFF. The CDR3 region has the DNA TGTGCCAGCAGTTTAAGATTAGCGGGAGGGAATGAGCAGTTCTTC.

The table lists this clonotype with many counts. This rearrangement joins TRBV3-1 to TRBJ2-1, with D perhaps matching TRBD2 (5 bases). Germline CDR1 and CDR2: LGHDT and YNNKEL (reference sequence). Trimming took off 8 bases at V and 4 bases at J, with 9 bases between the two ends. The CDR3 contains 12 residues. CDR3 residues: CASRDIYNEQFF. The DNA for the CDR3 is TGTGCCAGCCGGGATATTTACAATGAGCAGTTCTTC.

This clonotype has ten or more counts. As DNA, the CDR3 is TGTGCCAGCAGTCCTCTAAGCGGTGCAGGTTGGAATTCACCCCTCCACTTT. Encoded protein: CASSPLSGAGWNSPLHF. This chain connects TRBV28 to TRBJ1-6; D not resolved. Germline assignment: CDR1 MDHEN and CDR2 SYDVKM. Trimming removed 5 bases at V and 7 bases at J, with 21 bases between. The CDR3 length is 17 residues.

This clonotype was detected ten times or more. The chain has TRBV7-2 and TRBJ2-3; D gene unclear. This CDR3 has 14 residues. The germline V gene encodes CDR1 SGHTA and CDR2 FQGNSA. V lost 8 bases, J lost 0 bases, and 12 bases lay in between. The CDR3 region is CASGRDASTDTQYF. CDR3 bases: TGTGCCAGCGGGCGAGATGCTAGCACAGATACGCAGTATTTT. Supplemented by reference TRBV7-2 and TRBJ2-3, the full variable domain reads GAGVSQSPSNKVTEKGKDVELRCDPISGHTALYWYRQSLGQGLEFLIYFQGNSAPDKSGLPSDRFSAERTGGSVSTLTIQRTQQEDSAVYLCASGRDASTDTQYFGPGTRLTVL.

The chain employs TRBV10-3 and TRBJ2-3, with 10 nucleotides matching TRBD2. CDR1 is ENHRY, CDR2 SYGVKD, per germline. The CDR3 is made up of 16 amino acids. Trimming cost V 4 bases and J 1 base; bases outside gene matches: 5. For the CDR3, the DNA is TGTGCCATCAGTGTGAAGCGGGGGGGCGGCACAGATACGCAGTATTTT. It translates to CAISVKRGGGTDTQYF.

This clonotype was observed a handful of times. The chain has TRBV6-1 and TRBJ1-3; D is unresolved. The CDR3 consists of 14 residues. V dropped 6 bases and J dropped 9 bases, with 18 bases sitting between them. Germline CDR1 reads MNHNS; CDR2 reads SASEGT. For the CDR3, the DNA is TGTGCCAGCAGCGCCGACGGACCGGGCAGCACCATATATTTT. Translating it yields CASSADGPGSTIYF.

At least ten counts were recorded for this clonotype. V and J are TRBV7-2 and TRBJ2-5, with TRBD2 matching 8 bases. This CDR3 region has 13 residues. Germline V gene sequence: CDR1 SGHTA, CDR2 FQGNSA. With V trimmed by 5 bases and J by 4 bases, 3 bases remained unmatched. CDR3 protein: CASSRTSLETQYF. The CDR3 region has the DNA TGTGCCAGCAGCAGGACTAGCTTAGAGACCCAGTACTTC.

In its sample, this clonotype was seen a few times. V and J are TRBV9 and TRBJ2-7; no reliable D call. This CDR3 spans 14 amino acids. V lost 0 bases and J 5 bases, leaving 12 bases between the germline ends. Germline CDR1 and CDR2: SGDLS and YYNGEE. In DNA form, the CDR3 reads TGTGCCAGCAGCGTAGGTGACCGGCTCAACGAGCAGTACTTC. Translation gives CASSVGDRLNEQYF.

Ten or more counts support this clonotype. The chain is built from TRBV28 and TRBJ2-1; 12 bases line up with TRBD2. Germline CDR1 MDHEN, CDR2 SYDVKM. V lost 4 bases and J lost 3; bases outside the gene matches: 10. The CDR3 has 18 amino acids. Here the CDR3 reads CASSSLRTSGKDYNEQFF. Here the CDR3 DNA reads TGTGCCAGCAGTTCCCTCCGGACTAGCGGGAAAGACTACAATGAGCAGTTCTTC.